Here is one TCR beta chain with its context. The CDR3 contains 15 residues. The V and J ends lost 5 bases and 4 bases, in that order; junction bases with no gene match: 9. The germline V gene encodes CDR1 MDHEN and CDR2 SYDVKM. This specimen comes from a study of T cell responses to AZD1222 COVID-19 vaccine. TCRdb's copy holds only in-frame clones and misses some; the assay was immunoSEQ multiplex PCR. There are 100,000 or so clones in the sample; roughly nine tenths occur only once, and about two fifths lies in the top ten. This TCR was recovered from an adult who received the AZD1222 COVID-19 vaccine. The chain recombines TRBV28 with TRBJ1-2; TRBD1 aligns across 8 bases. This sample comprised peripheral blood, obtained 28 days after the second AZD1222 dose. The DNA of the CDR3 is TGTGCCAGCAGTCCATCCGCAGGGGGCGGCTATGGCTACACCTTC. It specifies CASSPSAGGGYGYTF.